A selection of T cell receptor beta chains follows, all from one sample in a study of cytomegalovirus exposure and HLA in healthy donors. Profiled with immunoSEQ multiplex PCR; TCRdb holds only in-frame clones, not every one. The sample holds 130,000 or so clones, approximately 64% seen once. Sequencing used PBMCs. These receptors all come from a middle-aged woman in good health and CMV-seronegative. The CDR3 runs from the conserved cysteine through the conserved F or W. D genes are given only for firm matches. Clone size, where shown, is once, few, many, or a class for clones that have expanded.

j_call v_call d_call clone_size cdr3_aa cdr3_nt
TRBJ1-6 TRBV27 TRBD1 - CASSGPGQGTPLHF TGTGCCAGCAGTGGACCGGGACAGGGGACACCCCTCCACTTT
TRBJ1-6 TRBV25-1 - - CASSDPDRLGNSPLHF TGTGCCAGCAGTGATCCCGACAGGTTGGGGAATTCACCCCTCCACTTT
TRBJ1-2 TRBV7-2 TRBD1 - CASSLGGTGAVYGYTF TGTGCCAGCAGCTTAGGAGGGACAGGGGCTGTCTATGGCTACACCTTC
TRBJ1-6 TRBV9 - - CASSPQVVDNSPLHF TGTGCCAGCAGCCCACAAGTGGTGGATAATTCACCCCTCCACTTT
TRBJ2-7 TRBV29-1 - - CSIRSSYEQYF TGCAGCATCCGTAGCTCCTACGAGCAGTACTTC
TRBJ2-2 TRBV11-2 - - CASSPFMTGSTGELFF TGTGCCAGCAGCCCCTTTATGACGGGGAGCACCGGGGAGCTGTTTTTT
TRBJ2-5 TRBV7-9 - - CASSLSGQGRRETQYF TGTGCCAGCAGCTTAAGTGGTCAGGGGCGAAGGGAGACCCAGTACTTC
TRBJ1-5 TRBV28 - - CASSLGRVFNQPQHF TGTGCCAGCAGTTTAGGGAGGGTCTTTAATCAGCCCCAGCATTTT
TRBJ2-4 TRBV4-2 - - CASSQGTVDLAKNIQYF TGTGCCAGCAGCCAGGGTACGGTGGACTTAGCCAAAAACATTCAGTACTTC
TRBJ2-5 TRBV6-5 TRBD1 - CASSSATGGERTQYF TGTGCCAGCAGTTCCGCGACAGGGGGAGAGAGGACCCAGTACTTC
TRBJ1-1 TRBV10-3 TRBD1 - CAISESETGEGGTEAFF TGTGCCATCAGTGAGAGCGAGACAGGGGAAGGGGGCACTGAAGCTTTCTTT
TRBJ2-2 TRBV5-1 - - CASSWDSRITGELFF TGCGCCAGCAGCTGGGACTCGCGAATCACCGGGGAGCTGTTTTTT
TRBJ1-1 TRBV14 - - CASSSQTNTEAFF TGTGCCAGCAGCTCACAGACGAACACTGAAGCTTTCTTT
TRBJ2-7 TRBV5-1 TRBD2 - CASSLAGTTGVDEQYF TGCGCCAGCAGCTTGGCCGGGACTACCGGGGTGGACGAGCAGTACTTC
TRBJ2-7 TRBV7-2 TRBD2 - CASSLESGVRSYEQYF TGTGCCAGCAGCTTAGAGAGCGGGGTAAGAAGCTACGAGCAGTACTTC
TRBJ2-1 TRBV29-1 TRBD1 few CSTPGQGAAGGYNEQFF TGCAGCACTCCGGGACAGGGGGCGGCGGGGGGTTACAATGAGCAGTTCTTC
TRBJ2-7 TRBV27 - few CASSSLREPSYEQYF TGTGCCAGCAGTTCACTCCGGGAGCCCTCCTACGAGCAGTACTTC
TRBJ1-3 TRBV15 - few CATSINRGGSGNTIYF TGTGCCACCAGCATTAATAGGGGGGGATCTGGAAACACCATATATTTT
TRBJ2-5 TRBV2 TRBD2 - CALDGGRRDQETQYF TGTGCCCTCGACGGGGGGAGAAGGGACCAAGAGACCCAGTACTTC
TRBJ1-4 TRBV28 - - CASTNRWVSFF TGTGCCAGCACCAACAGATGGGTTTCGTTTTTT
TRBJ2-3 TRBV2 TRBD2 - CASRRGVSVYTDTQYF TGTGCCAGCAGACGGGGGGTTTCCGTCTACACAGATACGCAGTATTTT
TRBJ1-1 TRBV5-1 - - CASSLGGGAGTEAFF TGCGCCAGCAGCTTGGGAGGGGGGGCAGGCACTGAAGCTTTCTTT
TRBJ1-1 TRBV19 - - CASSIDPAYTEAFF TGTGCCAGTAGTATAGATCCTGCGTACACTGAAGCTTTCTTT
TRBJ2-4 TRBV7-2 TRBD1 - CASSLADRSYIQYF TGTGCCAGCAGCTTAGCGGACAGGTCCTACATTCAGTACTTC
TRBJ1-1 TRBV7-8 - - CASSPGGEDTEAFF TGTGCCAGCAGCCCGGGCGGGGAGGACACTGAAGCTTTCTTT
TRBJ1-5 TRBV9 TRBD1 - CASSGGQGGQPQHF TGTGCCAGCAGCGGCGGACAGGGGGGTCAGCCTCAGCATTTT